These T cell receptor beta chains were read from a single sample in a study of T-cell reconstitution after alpha-beta-depleted transplantation in children. TCRdb fed the PCR reads into MiXCR, producing one record per CDR3 protein. The sample lists 90,000 to 150,000 distinct CDR3 sequences, roughly 24% occurring once. Material: PBMCs, mostly from graft donor cells, obtained 180 days after TCRalphabeta/CD19-depleted stem cell transplant. These receptors came from a male patient between 2 and 15 years old who had a stem cell transplant for chronic granulomatous disease, so the T cells may come from the graft donor. Each CDR3 is given without its conserved first and last residue.

>TRBJ1-5|TRBV12-3/TRBV12-4
ATDTGTGQPQH
>TRBJ1-2|TRBV7-2
ASSLVVRGNYGYT
>TRBJ2-1|TRBV18
ASSLSENEQF
>TRBJ2-5|TRBV29-1
SVEHERFLAGTKETQY
>TRBJ1-2|TRBV7-2
ASSFVGQLSPYGYT
>TRBJ2-3|TRBV20-1
SACPTSGSITDTQY
>TRBJ2-3|TRBV15
ATSRATTRQIGDTQY
>TRBJ1-2|TRBV7-8
ASSLGRGPRGYT
>TRBJ2-1|TRBV28
ASSLPSGRSSYNEQF
>TRBJ2-1|TRBV20-1
SATSVAGVVNEQF
>TRBJ2-7|TRBV10-3
ATGDNYYEQY
>TRBJ2-2|TRBV7-2
ASSSNREAGELF
>TRBJ2-2|TRBV28
ASSSLAYTGELF
>TRBJ2-3|TRBV2
ASIQDTQY
>TRBJ2-1|TRBV20-1
SAASGPGSYNEQF
>TRBJ2-2|TRBV12-3/TRBV12-4
ASSTGTNTGELF
>TRBJ2-2|TRBV20-1
SASPSGAGELF
>TRBJ2-7|TRBV25-1
ASRGNGANYEQY
>TRBJ2-7|TRBV2
ASDKYEQY
>TRBJ1-1|TRBV12-3/TRBV12-4
ASSQQGGVGTEAF
>TRBJ2-7|TRBV7-6
ASSIQGYEQY
>TRBJ2-1|TRBV20-1
SAPMNLLAGGRSEQF
>TRBJ2-5|TRBV29-1
SVRQGQETQY
>TRBJ2-7|TRBV5-1
ASSRLTSGIPYEQY
>TRBJ1-2|TRBV5-1
ASSLGWGQGNGYT
>TRBJ1-1|TRBV7-6
ASSTRGLNTEAF